This TCR beta chain was captured in a study of CD8 T cells in Susac syndrome. The J segment lost 7 bases and the V segment lost 5 bases, leaving 7 bases of the junction unmatched. The CDR3 contains 15 residues. Germline loops: CDR1 SGHTA, CDR2 FQGNSA. Peripheral blood CD8+ and CD4+ T cells were profiled by TCR beta sequencing. Healthy donors matched for age and sex were used as controls. Negative isolation yielded the CD8+ and CD4+ T cells, while FACS enriched the TEMRA cells. With random hexamers, reverse transcription was performed on about 0.45 to 1 ug of RNA. TCR beta CDR3 was amplified by immunoSEQ covering 54 Vbeta and 13 Jbeta. Via MiXCR, TCRdb re-called the immunoSEQ multiplex PCR reads, giving one row per CDR3 protein. The data contain over 100,000 distinct CDR3 sequences, under 95% of them seen just once; the ten biggest clones take up roughly 0.12%.

The sequenced sample consisted of CD8+ T cells from PBMCs. V gene TRBV7-2 combines with J gene TRBJ1-6; 8 nucleotides agree with TRBD1. This TCR was recovered from a human donor in good health. CDR3 sequence: CASSAPGTGNSPLHF. The CDR3 nucleotides read TGTGCCAGCAGCGCCCCCGGGACAGGAAATTCACCCCTCCACTTT.